The 21 T cell receptor beta chains below come from one sample, sequenced in a study of OX40 agonist ivuxolimab in advanced cancers. Using immunoSEQ multiplex PCR, the repertoire was profiled, and TCRdb retains in-frame clones only, with some absent. The sample yields some 24,000 clones, roughly 75% seen once. Sequencing used CD4+ or CD8+ T cells sorted from blood, obtained in a trial of the OX40 agonist ivuxolimab. These TCRs come from an adult with an advanced solid tumor such as melanoma, head and neck, liver or kidney cancer.

The CDR3 spells CASSRTTIQETQYF. The CDR3 DNA follows: TGTGCCAGCAGCCGGACAACAATACAAGAGACCCAGTACTTC. The J gene is TRBJ2-5, the V gene TRBV11-1, with a tentative D call TRBD1 (5 bases). V gave up 5 bases and J gave up 2 bases, with 12 bases separating them. Germline V gene data show CDR1 as SGHAT and CDR2 as FQDESV (reference sequence). The CDR3 totals 14 residues.

CDR3 coding DNA: TGTGCCAGCAGTGAAGCTGGCGGAATTAATCAGCCCCAGCATTTT. It encodes CASSEAGGINQPQHF. The chain recombines TRBV6-1 with TRBJ1-5; no firm D call. The V gene lost 0 bases and the J gene lost 4 bases, with 10 bases spanning the gap. This CDR3 contains 15 residues. From germline, CDR1 is MNHNS and CDR2 SASEGT.

This clone was detected only a few times. The chain links TRBV11-2 to TRBJ1-5; no clear D gene. Germline CDR1 SGHAT, CDR2 FQNNGV. CDR3 length: 14 residues. Between the trimmed V and J ends, which lost 2 bases and 7 bases, there was a span of 12 bases. The CDR3 nucleotides are TGTGCCAGCAGCTTAAGCTTCCCCGAGCAGCCCCAGCATTTT. Protein: CASSLSFPEQPQHF.

As to this clone: The germline gene is not matched at one end of the junction; a read error may be the cause. V is TRBV11-2 and J is TRBJ2-1; 7 bases agree with TRBD1. There are 11 residues in the CDR3. Germline V gene data show CDR1 as SGHAT and CDR2 as FQNNGV. The DNA for the CDR3 is TGTGCCAGCAGCTCACGGGGACAGATGGTCTTC. Protein: CASSSRGQMVF.

Concerning this clone: One junction end does not reproduce the germline sequence, and a read error may be involved. The V and J genes are TRBV7-3 and TRBJ2-4; 9 positions agree with TRBD1. This CDR3 is built from 15 residues. Germline assignment: CDR1 SGHTA and CDR2 FQGTGA. In DNA, the CDR3 is TGTGCCAGCAGCCTAACAGGGGGCATGGGAAACATTCAGTACTTC. Protein product: CASSLTGGMGNIQYF.

The chain uses TRBV9 and TRBJ2-7, with D possibly called TRBD1 or TRBD2 (5 bases each). Trimming cost V 0 bases and J 1 base, with 8 bases left between them. Germline loops: CDR1 SGDLS, CDR2 YYNGEE. The CDR3 spans 14 residues. The CDR3 loop is CASSVGGLSYEQYF. As DNA, the CDR3 is TGTGCCAGCAGCGTAGGGGGGTTGTCCTACGAGCAGTACTTC.

The V call is TRBV19, the J call TRBJ1-2; D ambiguous. V gave up 7 bases and J gave up 5 bases, with 11 bases separating them. The length of the CDR3 is 12 residues. The germline gives CDR1 LNHDA, CDR2 SQIVND (reference sequence). The CDR3 loop is CASMEGGYGYTF. DNA for the CDR3: TGTGCCAGTATGGAGGGAGGGTATGGCTACACCTTC.

This chain uses TRBV30 with TRBJ1-5; TRBD1 matches at 10 bases. There are 13 residues in the CDR3. V lost 7 bases to trimming and J lost 7 bases; unmatched junction nucleotides: 7. Looked up from germline, CDR1 is GTSNPN and CDR2 is SVGIG (reference sequence). CDR3 sequence: CALGQGSGQPQHF. In DNA form, the CDR3 reads TGTGCCTTGGGACAGGGGAGTGGACAGCCCCAGCATTTT.

This chain joins TRBV30 and TRBJ1-3; D is unclear. The CDR3 runs 14 residues. The germline V and J ends were trimmed by 6 bases and 0 bases, with 12 bases remaining between them. Germline V lookup: CDR1 GTSNPN, CDR2 SVGIG (reference sequence). CDR3 nucleotide sequence: TGTGCCTGCATTAGTGCGGGCTCTGGAAACACCATATATTTT. Translation: CACISAGSGNTIYF.

The genes are TRBV5-1 and TRBJ1-2; D not certain. This CDR3 comprises 12 residues. Germline V gives CDR1 SGHRS, CDR2 YFSETQ. The V and J ends lost 4 bases and 5 bases respectively, with 9 bases between them. As DNA, the CDR3 is TGCGCCAGCAGCGAGCAGGCTTATGGCTACACCTTC. Residues: CASSEQAYGYTF.

The chain employs TRBV5-1 and TRBJ2-5; unclear D gene. The V end was cut by 0 bases, the J end by 5 bases, with 5 bases between. The germline V gene has CDR1 SGHRS and CDR2 YFSETQ. This CDR3 spans 12 amino acids. DNA of the CDR3: TGCGCCAGCAGCTTGGTTAGTGAGACCCAGTACTTC. Protein: CASSLVSETQYF.

The V call is TRBV29-1, the J call TRBJ2-7; 8 bases align to TRBD1. The CDR3 sequence is 15 residues long. Germline V gene data show CDR1 as SQVTM and CDR2 as ANQGSEA. With V trimmed by 1 base and J by 2 bases, 7 bases remained unmatched. The chain's CDR3 is CSVEGNRGSTYEQYF. The CDR3 DNA sequence: TGCAGCGTTGAAGGTAACAGGGGGTCAACCTACGAGCAGTACTTC.

The J gene is TRBJ2-2, the V gene TRBV7-2; TRBD2 is a possible D gene (6 bases). This CDR3 comprises 16 residues. Germline CDR1 reads SGHTA; CDR2 reads FQGNSA. Trimming cost V 5 bases and J 2 bases, with 15 bases left between them. The CDR3 DNA follows: TGTGCCAGCAGCGATAGGGCTAGCGCAAACACCGGGGAGCTGTTTTTT. This sequence encodes CASSDRASANTGELFF.

The chain recombines TRBV11-1 with TRBJ2-3, with D maybe TRBD2 (6 bases). Trimming shortened V by 5 bases and J by 5 bases, and 20 bases separated the two germline ends. Germline values: CDR1 SGHAT, CDR2 FQDESV (reference sequence). The CDR3 length is 16 residues. The CDR3 nucleotides are TGTGCCAGCAGCCGCGCTCTGACGGGGGAGGAAGATACGCAGTATTTT. Protein: CASSRALTGEEDTQYF. Together with reference TRBV11-1 and TRBJ2-3, the CDR3 gives the full variable domain: EAEVAQSPRYKITEKSQAVAFWCDPISGHATLYWYRQILGQGPELLVQFQDESVVDDSQLPKDRFSAERLKGVDSTLKIQPAELGDSAMYLCASSRALTGEEDTQYFGPGTRLTVL.

This clone was seen a handful of times. V gene TRBV2 combines with J gene TRBJ1-4; D might be TRBD1 (6 bases). Trimming took 4 bases from V and 3 from J, leaving 6 bases between them. The CDR3 is 13 residues long. The germline gives CDR1 SNHLY, CDR2 FYNNEI. The CDR3 DNA reads as TGTGCCAGCAGTGGGACAGCTAATGAAAAACTGTTTTTT. Translated, it gives CASSGTANEKLFF.

This clone came up once. The CDR3 loop reads CASSFGGHNEQFF. The CDR3 bases are TGTGCCAGCAGTTTTGGGGGACACAATGAGCAGTTCTTC. The chain couples TRBV28 to TRBJ2-1; D is tentatively TRBD1 or TRBD2 (5 bases each). The CDR3 loop spans 13 amino acids. Germline V gene data show CDR1 as MDHEN and CDR2 as SYDVKM. Trimming took 3 bases from V and 5 from J, leaving 8 bases between them.

This chain connects TRBV11-2 to TRBJ1-3; a weak D match, TRBD1 (5 bases). V was pared by 1 base and J by 4 bases, with 17 bases between. CDR1 and CDR2 (germline): SGHAT, FQNNGV. This CDR3 region has 17 residues. The CDR3: CASSLGKGRRRGNTIYF. The DNA for the CDR3 is TGTGCCAGCAGCTTAGGGAAGGGGAGACGGCGCGGAAACACCATATATTTT.

The chain is built from TRBV27 and TRBJ2-3; 11 bases agree with TRBD2. Germline-derived CDR1 and CDR2 are MNHEY and SMNVEV (reference sequence). With V trimmed by 9 bases and J by 8 bases, 7 bases remained unmatched. CDR3 size: 13 residues. CDR3 region: CASRSGGVGTQYF. The DNA for the CDR3 is TGTGCCAGTCGTAGCGGGGGGGTTGGTACGCAGTATTTT.

The rearrangement uses TRBV4-1 and TRBJ2-3, with a tentative D call TRBD2 (5 bases). CDR1 MGHRA and CDR2 YSYEKL come from the germline V gene. The CDR3 has 14 amino acids. The germline V and J ends were trimmed by 4 bases and 6 bases, with 14 bases remaining between them. The CDR3: CASSLRAQGDTQYF. The CDR3 DNA reads as TGCGCCAGCAGCCTGAGGGCTCAAGGGGATACGCAGTATTTT.

By sample fraction, this clone is medium-sized. The chain is built from TRBV28 and TRBJ1-5, with unresolved D. CDR1 MDHEN and CDR2 SYDVKM come from the germline V gene. The V and J ends lost 3 bases and 6 bases respectively, with 6 bases between them. There are 12 residues in the CDR3. The CDR3 protein is CASSFLVQPQHF. The DNA of the CDR3 is TGTGCCAGCAGTTTCCTCGTTCAGCCCCAGCATTTT.

The V gene is TRBV7-2, the J gene TRBJ2-5; TRBD2 matches at 15 bases. The DNA end is more similar to TRBJ2-7, so the J call may be wrong. In germline, CDR1 is SGHTA, CDR2 FQGNSA. The CDR3 extends over 17 amino acids. The CDR3 DNA sequence: TGTGCCAGCAGCCCGGGACTAGCGGGGGGCGACTCTTACGAGCAGTACTTC. Amino acids: CASSPGLAGGDSYEQYF.